These 25 T cell receptor beta chains originate from one sample sequenced in a study of blood T cell repertoires in COVID-19. This table comes from immunoSEQ multiplex PCR, and its TCRdb copy is limited to in-frame clones, with some not included. The sample shows about 80,000 clones, about 83% of them seen only once. The sample taken for sequencing was peripheral blood. The receptor source for this set is a woman aged 80 or over with active or convalescent COVID-19.

The chain combines TRBV18 with TRBJ2-3; TRBD1 matches at 12 bases. The germline V gene has CDR1 KGHSH and CDR2 LQKENI. This CDR3 contains 15 residues. V shed 4 bases, J shed 4 bases, and the junction held 3 bases outside the gene matches. In DNA, the CDR3 is TGTGCCAGCTCACTGGGACAGGGGGCGGCAGATACGCAGTATTTT. The encoded protein is CASSLGQGAADTQYF.

V usage is TRBV4-3 and J usage is TRBJ2-7, with D maybe TRBD1 (5 bases). Germline-derived CDR1 and CDR2 are LGHNA and YSLEER. Trimming took 1 base from V and 2 from J, leaving 12 bases between them. The CDR3 runs 15 residues. CDR3 region: CASSQVPGPPYEQYF. CDR3 coding DNA: TGCGCCAGCAGCCAAGTACCAGGGCCACCCTACGAGCAGTACTTC.

This chain connects TRBV24-1 to TRBJ2-1; weak D call: TRBD1 (6 bases). Per germline, CDR1 KGHDR and CDR2 SFDVKD. Trimming shortened V by 3 bases and J by 7 bases, and 12 bases separated the two germline ends. This CDR3 spans 14 amino acids. CDR3 bases: TGTGCCACCAGTGATCCGGGACATTGGAATGAGCAGTTCTTC. Its protein is CATSDPGHWNEQFF.

This clone was picked up one time. V and J are TRBV4-1 and TRBJ2-6; TRBD2 matches 7 bases. V lost 0 bases to trimming and J lost 2 bases; unmatched junction nucleotides: 7. CDR3 length: 18 amino acids. From germline, CDR1 is MGHRA and CDR2 YSYEKL. The CDR3 reads CASSQDGAAGAGANVLTF. In DNA, the CDR3 is TGCGCCAGCAGCCAAGATGGGGCGGCGGGGGCTGGGGCCAACGTCCTGACTTTC.

The V gene is TRBV7-2, the J gene TRBJ1-2, with 7 positions matching TRBD1. The CDR3 has 15 residues. V was pared by 5 bases and J by 6 bases, with 12 bases of the junction left unmatched. Germline loops: CDR1 SGHTA, CDR2 FQGNSA. This CDR3 reads CASSENRGPTHGYTF. The CDR3 nucleotides read TGTGCCAGCAGCGAAAACAGGGGACCAACTCATGGCTACACCTTC.

The CDR3 is CAISDGWANQPQHF. Written as DNA, the CDR3 is TGTGCCATCAGTGATGGGTGGGCCAATCAGCCCCAGCATTTT. The J gene is TRBJ1-5, the V gene TRBV10-3; D not resolved. The V gene's germline CDR1 is ENHRY and CDR2 SYGVKD. V shed 3 bases and J shed 3 bases, with 9 bases lying between them. The CDR3 spans 14 residues.

This clone has a single count. The gene calls are TRBV6-5 and TRBJ2-7; no definite D call. V was cut by 0 bases and J by 5 bases, with 11 bases left in between. The CDR3 is 14 residues long. Germline CDR1 and CDR2: MNHEY and SVGAGI. As DNA, the CDR3 is TGTGCCAGCAGTTACTCGTTAGAGGCCCACGAGCAGTACTTC. This codes for CASSYSLEAHEQYF.

The chain joins TRBV3-1 (or the pseudogene TRBV3-2) to TRBJ2-7, with a weak D call TRBD1 (7 bases). The V end was cut by 3 bases, the J end by 2 bases, with 11 bases between. Germline loops: CDR1 LGHDT, CDR2 YNNKEL (reference sequence). This CDR3 region has 14 residues. CDR3 amino acids: CASSQEGQPYEQYF. The CDR3, as DNA: TGTGCCAGCAGCCAGGAGGGACAGCCCTACGAGCAGTACTTC.

The chain employs TRBV3-1 (or the pseudogene TRBV3-2) and TRBJ2-2, with a tentative D call TRBD1 (6 bases). Between the trimmed V and J ends, which lost 6 bases and 9 bases, there was a span of 11 bases. The CDR3 spans 12 residues. Per germline, CDR1 LGHDT and CDR2 YNNKEL (reference sequence). Written as DNA, the CDR3 is TGTGCCAGCAGTAACAGGGAGCGGGAGCTGTTTTTT. This encodes CASSNRERELFF.

V gene TRBV5-4 combines with J gene TRBJ2-7, with TRBD1 matching over 7 bases. CDR3 length: 14 amino acids. V gave up 3 bases and J gave up 6 bases; unmatched junction bases: 9. CDR1 is SGHNT and CDR2 is YYREEE in the germline V gene (reference sequence). This chain's CDR3 is CASSSRQGLFEQYF. The CDR3 DNA sequence: TGTGCCAGCAGCTCTCGACAGGGTCTGTTCGAGCAGTACTTC.

This chain joins TRBV28 and TRBJ1-2; D is undetermined. This CDR3 is 14 amino acids long. Germline assignment: CDR1 MDHEN and CDR2 SYDVKM. Trimming removed 5 bases at V and 4 bases at J, with 14 bases between. The CDR3 bases are TGTGCCAGCAGTCAACCCGGACGGGGCTATGGCTACACCTTC. This codes for CASSQPGRGYGYTF.

This chain uses TRBV10-2 with TRBJ1-1; tentatively, D is TRBD1 (5 bases). The CDR3 is 14 residues long. The V end lost 1 base, the J end lost 4 bases, and 10 bases lay between the germline ends. The V gene's germline CDR1 is WSHSY and CDR2 SAAADI. Here the CDR3 DNA reads TGCGCCAGCAGTGAGTTGTTTAGGGGCACTGAAGCTTTCTTT. As protein: CASSELFRGTEAFF.

The rearrangement links TRBV18 to TRBJ1-1; D is uncertain. This CDR3 is built from 14 residues. Germline CDR1 and CDR2: KGHSH and LQKENI. Deletions cut 3 bases from V and 9 bases from J, with 17 bases between. DNA of the CDR3: TGTGCCAGCTCACCCGGACTGACTGACGAAAAAGCTTTCTTT. Translation: CASSPGLTDEKAFF.

The V call is TRBV27, the J call TRBJ2-7; 7 bases agree with TRBD1. In germline, CDR1 is MNHEY, CDR2 SMNVEV (reference sequence). Unmatched junction bases numbered 6, after V lost 2 bases and J lost 5 bases. The CDR3 length is 14 residues. The CDR3 loop is CASSLGDRADEQYF. CDR3 coding DNA: TGTGCCAGCAGTTTAGGAGACAGGGCGGACGAGCAGTACTTC.

This clone was picked up a small number of times. The J gene is TRBJ1-3, the V gene TRBV3-1 (or the pseudogene TRBV3-2); D may be TRBD1 (5 bases). Germline lookup yields CDR1 LGHDT and CDR2 YNNKEL (reference sequence). V was cut by 2 bases and J by 2 bases, with 7 bases left in between. This CDR3 has 14 amino acids. In DNA form, the CDR3 reads TGTGCCAGCAGCCAAACGGACACTGGAAACACCATATATTTT. Protein: CASSQTDTGNTIYF.

The chain combines TRBV25-1 with TRBJ1-1; TRBD1 is a possible D gene (5 bases). CDR1 and CDR2 (germline): MGHDK, SYGVNS. V was cut by 8 bases and J by 2 bases, with 9 bases left in between. The CDR3 is 12 amino acids. The CDR3 loop is CASGGTNTEAFF. The CDR3 DNA is TGTGCCAGCGGGGGGACCAACACTGAAGCTTTCTTT.

This clone was seen a handful of times. CDR3 loop: CASSLDLRALYQYF. CDR3 coding DNA: TGTGCCAGCAGCTTAGATCTCCGAGCCCTATATCAGTATTTT. This rearrangement joins TRBV11-2 to TRBJ2-3; D is unclear. V was pared by 0 bases and J by 12 bases, with 16 bases between. In germline, CDR1 is SGHAT, CDR2 FQNNGV. The CDR3 has 14 residues.

V usage is TRBV7-2 and J usage is TRBJ2-4, with 7 bases identical to TRBD2. Germline V lookup: CDR1 SGHTA, CDR2 FQGNSA. V dropped 2 bases and J dropped 0; count of bases not matched to a gene: 4. The CDR3 runs to 16 residues. In DNA form, the CDR3 reads TGTGCCAGCAGCTTACGGCGGGAGCTAGCCAAAAACATTCAGTACTTC. Protein product: CASSLRRELAKNIQYF.

The sample holds one count of this clone. This chain joins TRBV7-9 and TRBJ2-7; 7 nucleotides match TRBD2. The CDR3 consists of 15 residues. CDR1 SEHNR and CDR2 FQNEAQ come from the germline V gene (reference sequence). Trimming took 5 bases from V and 2 from J; bases not matched to a gene: 9. CDR3 sequence (DNA): TGTGCCAGCAGCCTAAACGCAGCGGGGACCTACGAGCAGTACTTC. It translates to CASSLNAAGTYEQYF.

This clone has ten or more counts. This chain connects TRBV2 to TRBJ1-2; weak D call: TRBD1 (6 bases). The CDR3 length is 13 residues. With 3 bases removed from V and 6 bases from J, the gap between germline ends came to 11 bases. Germline CDR1 is SNHLY and CDR2 is FYNNEI. The CDR3 nucleotides are TGTGCCAGCAGTGAGGGGGCGCAACATGGCTACACCTTC. Amino acids: CASSEGAQHGYTF.

This chain links TRBV3-1 (or the pseudogene TRBV3-2) with TRBJ2-1, with 8 bases identical to TRBD2. V gave up 4 bases and J gave up 0 bases; unmatched junction bases: 5. In germline, CDR1 is LGHDT, CDR2 YNNKEL (reference sequence). The CDR3 length is 16 residues. The CDR3 DNA sequence: TGTGCCAGCAGCCGGAAGGCGGGAGGCTCCTACAATGAGCAGTTCTTC. It codes for CASSRKAGGSYNEQFF.

This clone was seen only once. CDR3 sequence: CASSQSTTGSSYNEQFF. The CDR3 nucleotides read TGCGCCAGCAGCCAGAGCACGACAGGTAGCTCCTACAATGAGCAGTTCTTC. The V gene is TRBV4-3, the J gene TRBJ2-1, with D perhaps matching TRBD1 (6 bases). Germline-derived CDR1 and CDR2 are LGHNA and YSLEER. The V end lost 3 bases, the J end lost 0 bases, and 15 bases lay between the germline ends. The CDR3 totals 17 residues.

The gene calls are TRBV11-2 and TRBJ1-2, with D maybe TRBD1 (6 bases). CDR1 SGHAT and CDR2 FQNNGV come from the germline V gene. V lost 5 bases to trimming and J lost 8 bases, with 12 bases between them. The CDR3 extends over 12 amino acids. This CDR3 reads CASSHRVRGYTF. CDR3 sequence (DNA): TGTGCCAGCAGCCACAGGGTCAGGGGCTACACCTTC.

The CDR3 here is CASSQASGTKNIQYF. DNA of the CDR3: TGTGCCAGCAGCCAAGCAAGCGGAACCAAAAACATTCAGTACTTC. The chain employs TRBV14 and TRBJ2-4; possibly TRBD2 for D (5 bases). This CDR3 is built from 15 residues. CDR1 is SGHDN, CDR2 FVKESK, per germline. Trimming pared 1 base from V and 2 bases from J, leaving 9 bases between.

This clone was picked up one time. The chain couples TRBV29-1 to TRBJ1-2; a weak D match, TRBD1 (5 bases). Trimming removed 1 base from V and 7 bases from J, with 13 bases in between. CDR1 is SQVTM and CDR2 is ANQGSEA in the germline V gene. The CDR3 is 13 amino acids. CDR3 nucleotides: TGCAGCGTTGAAGTTAGCAGGGTCGGTGGCTACACCTTC. Encoded protein: CSVEVSRVGGYTF.